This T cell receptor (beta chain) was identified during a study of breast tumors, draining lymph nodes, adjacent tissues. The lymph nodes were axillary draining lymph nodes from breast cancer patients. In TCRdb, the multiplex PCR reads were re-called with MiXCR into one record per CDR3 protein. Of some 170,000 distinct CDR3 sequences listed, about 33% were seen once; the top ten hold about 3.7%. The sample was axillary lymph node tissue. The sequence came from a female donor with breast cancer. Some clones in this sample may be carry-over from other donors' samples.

The CDR3 coding sequence is TGTGCCAGCAGTGAAGCAGAGGATACGCAGTATTTT. Protein: CASSEAEDTQYF. V and J are TRBV2 and TRBJ2-3; no firm D call. Between the trimmed V and J ends, which lost 0 bases and 6 bases, there was a span of 4 bases. CDR3 length equals 12 residues. From germline, CDR1 is SNHLY and CDR2 FYNNEI.